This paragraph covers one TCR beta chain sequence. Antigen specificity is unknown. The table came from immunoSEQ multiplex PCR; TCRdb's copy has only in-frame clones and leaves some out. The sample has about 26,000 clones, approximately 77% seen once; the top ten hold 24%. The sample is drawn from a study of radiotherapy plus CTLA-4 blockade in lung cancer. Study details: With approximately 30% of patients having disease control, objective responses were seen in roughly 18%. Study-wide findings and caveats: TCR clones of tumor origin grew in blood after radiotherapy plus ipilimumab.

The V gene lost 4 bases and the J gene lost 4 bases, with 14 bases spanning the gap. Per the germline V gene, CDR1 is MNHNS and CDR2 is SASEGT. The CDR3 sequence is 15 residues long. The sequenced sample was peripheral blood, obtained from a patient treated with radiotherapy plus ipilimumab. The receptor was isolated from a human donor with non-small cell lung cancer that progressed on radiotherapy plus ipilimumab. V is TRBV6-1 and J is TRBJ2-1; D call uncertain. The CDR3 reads CASSVGPNNYNEQFF. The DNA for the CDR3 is TGTGCCAGCAGTGTTGGGCCCAATAATTACAATGAGCAGTTCTTC.